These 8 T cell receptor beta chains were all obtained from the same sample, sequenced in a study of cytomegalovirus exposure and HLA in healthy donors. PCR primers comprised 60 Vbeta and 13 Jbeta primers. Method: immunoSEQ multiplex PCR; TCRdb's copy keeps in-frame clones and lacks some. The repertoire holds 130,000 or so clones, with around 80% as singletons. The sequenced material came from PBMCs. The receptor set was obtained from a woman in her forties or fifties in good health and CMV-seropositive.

The CDR3, as DNA: TGTGCCTGGAGTGTACTAGTGGGCTCCTATAATTCACCCCTCCACTTT. Protein sequence: CAWSVLVGSYNSPLHF. V usage is TRBV30 and J usage is TRBJ1-6, with unresolved D. CDR3 length: 16 amino acids. V was trimmed by 0 bases and J by 0 bases, leaving 9 bases between them. In germline, CDR1 is GTSNPN, CDR2 SVGIG (reference sequence).

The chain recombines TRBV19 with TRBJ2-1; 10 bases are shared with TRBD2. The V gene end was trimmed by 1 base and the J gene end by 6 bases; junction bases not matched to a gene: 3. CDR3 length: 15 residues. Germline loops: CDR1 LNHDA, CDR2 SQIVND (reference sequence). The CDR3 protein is CASSIASGGANEQFF. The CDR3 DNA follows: TGTGCCAGTAGTATAGCGAGCGGGGGGGCCAATGAGCAGTTCTTC.

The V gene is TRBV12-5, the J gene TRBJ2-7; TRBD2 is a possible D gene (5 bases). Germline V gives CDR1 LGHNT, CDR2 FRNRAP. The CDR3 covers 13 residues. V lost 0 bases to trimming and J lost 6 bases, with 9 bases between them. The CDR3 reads CASGLVQSGEQYF. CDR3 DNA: TGTGCTAGTGGTTTGGTACAGAGCGGCGAGCAGTACTTC. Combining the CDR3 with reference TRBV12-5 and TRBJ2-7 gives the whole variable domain DARVTQTPRHKVTEMGQEVTMRCQPILGHNTVFWYRQTMMQGLELLAYFRNRAPLDDSGMPKDRFSAEMPDATLATLKIQPSEPRDSAVYFCASGLVQSGEQYFGPGTRLTVT.

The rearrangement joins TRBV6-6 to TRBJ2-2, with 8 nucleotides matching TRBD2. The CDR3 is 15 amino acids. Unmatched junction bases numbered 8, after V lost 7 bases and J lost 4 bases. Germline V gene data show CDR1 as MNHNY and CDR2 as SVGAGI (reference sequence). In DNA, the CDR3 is TGTGCCAGCAACATTGCGGGGGGCGGCACCGGGGAGCTGTTTTTT. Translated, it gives CASNIAGGGTGELFF.

CDR3 bases: TGTGCCAGTAGTATCGGCGGTTCTGGGGCCAACGTCCTGACTTTC. Translating it yields CASSIGGSGANVLTF. The rearrangement joins TRBV19 to TRBJ2-6; unclear D gene. This CDR3 is built from 15 residues. The germline V gene has CDR1 LNHDA and CDR2 SQIVND (reference sequence). V lost 3 bases, J lost 1 base, and 7 bases lay in between.

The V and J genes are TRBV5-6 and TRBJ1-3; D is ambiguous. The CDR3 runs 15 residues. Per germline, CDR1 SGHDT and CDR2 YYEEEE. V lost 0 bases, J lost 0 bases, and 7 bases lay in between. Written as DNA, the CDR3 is TGTGCCAGCAGCTTGGAATGGAGCTCTGGAAACACCATATATTTT. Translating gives CASSLEWSSGNTIYF.

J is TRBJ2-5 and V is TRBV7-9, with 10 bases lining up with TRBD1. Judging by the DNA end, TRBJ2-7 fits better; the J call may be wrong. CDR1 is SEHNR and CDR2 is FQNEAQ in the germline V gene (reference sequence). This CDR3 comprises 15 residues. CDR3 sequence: CASSLGQGNNYEQYF. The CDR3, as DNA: TGTGCCAGCAGCTTGGGACAGGGGAACAACTACGAGCAGTACTTC.

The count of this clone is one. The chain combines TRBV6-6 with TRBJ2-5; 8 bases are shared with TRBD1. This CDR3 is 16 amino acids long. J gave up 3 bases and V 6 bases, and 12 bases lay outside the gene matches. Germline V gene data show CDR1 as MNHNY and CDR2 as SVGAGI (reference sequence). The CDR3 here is CASSTRPDRGEETQYF. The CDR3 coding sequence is TGTGCCAGCAGCACCCGACCCGACAGGGGAGAAGAGACCCAGTACTTC.